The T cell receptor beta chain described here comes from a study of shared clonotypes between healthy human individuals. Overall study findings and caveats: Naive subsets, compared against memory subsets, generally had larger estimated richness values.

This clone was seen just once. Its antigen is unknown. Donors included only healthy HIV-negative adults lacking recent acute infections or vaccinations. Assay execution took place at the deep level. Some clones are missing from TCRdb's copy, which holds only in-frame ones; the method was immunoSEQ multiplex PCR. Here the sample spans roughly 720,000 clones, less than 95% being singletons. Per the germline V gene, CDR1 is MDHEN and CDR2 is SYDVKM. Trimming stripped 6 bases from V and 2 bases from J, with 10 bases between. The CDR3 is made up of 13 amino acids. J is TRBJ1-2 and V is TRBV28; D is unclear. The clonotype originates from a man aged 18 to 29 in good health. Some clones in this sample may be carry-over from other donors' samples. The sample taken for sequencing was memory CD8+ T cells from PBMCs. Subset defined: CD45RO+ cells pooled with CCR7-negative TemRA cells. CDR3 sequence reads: CASRNDPNYGYTF. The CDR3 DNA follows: TGTGCCAGCAGAAATGACCCCAACTATGGCTACACCTTC.